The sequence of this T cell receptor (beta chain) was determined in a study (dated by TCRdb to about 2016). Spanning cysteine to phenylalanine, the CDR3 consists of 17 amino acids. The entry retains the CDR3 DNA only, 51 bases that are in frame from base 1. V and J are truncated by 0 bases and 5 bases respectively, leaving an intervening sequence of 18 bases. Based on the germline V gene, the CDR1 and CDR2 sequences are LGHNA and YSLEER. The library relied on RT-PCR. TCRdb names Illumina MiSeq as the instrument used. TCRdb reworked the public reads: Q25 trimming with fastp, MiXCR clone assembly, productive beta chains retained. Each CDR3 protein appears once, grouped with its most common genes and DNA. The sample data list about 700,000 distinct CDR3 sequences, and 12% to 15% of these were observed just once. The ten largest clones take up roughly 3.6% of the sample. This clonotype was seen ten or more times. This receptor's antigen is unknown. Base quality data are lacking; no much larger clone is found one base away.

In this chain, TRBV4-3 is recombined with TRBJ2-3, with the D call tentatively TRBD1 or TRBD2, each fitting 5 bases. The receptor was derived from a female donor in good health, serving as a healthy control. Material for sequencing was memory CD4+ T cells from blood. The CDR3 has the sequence CASSQDPTGALGDTQYF. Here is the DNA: TGCGCCAGCAGCCAAGACCCCACCGGGGCGCTGGGAGATACGCAGTATTTT.